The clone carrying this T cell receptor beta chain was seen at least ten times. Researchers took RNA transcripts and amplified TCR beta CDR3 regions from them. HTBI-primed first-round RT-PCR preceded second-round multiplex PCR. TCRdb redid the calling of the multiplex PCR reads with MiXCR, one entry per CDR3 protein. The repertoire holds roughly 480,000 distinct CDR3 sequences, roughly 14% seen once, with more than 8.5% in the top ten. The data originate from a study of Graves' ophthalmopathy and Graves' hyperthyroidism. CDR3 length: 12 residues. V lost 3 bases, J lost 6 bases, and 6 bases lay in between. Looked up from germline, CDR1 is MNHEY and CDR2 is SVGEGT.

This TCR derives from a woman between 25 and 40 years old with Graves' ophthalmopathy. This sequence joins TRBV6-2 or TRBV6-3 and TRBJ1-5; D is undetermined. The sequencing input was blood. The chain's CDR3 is CASSYWGQPQHF. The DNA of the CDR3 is TGTGCCAGCAGTTATTGGGGTCAGCCCCAGCATTTT.